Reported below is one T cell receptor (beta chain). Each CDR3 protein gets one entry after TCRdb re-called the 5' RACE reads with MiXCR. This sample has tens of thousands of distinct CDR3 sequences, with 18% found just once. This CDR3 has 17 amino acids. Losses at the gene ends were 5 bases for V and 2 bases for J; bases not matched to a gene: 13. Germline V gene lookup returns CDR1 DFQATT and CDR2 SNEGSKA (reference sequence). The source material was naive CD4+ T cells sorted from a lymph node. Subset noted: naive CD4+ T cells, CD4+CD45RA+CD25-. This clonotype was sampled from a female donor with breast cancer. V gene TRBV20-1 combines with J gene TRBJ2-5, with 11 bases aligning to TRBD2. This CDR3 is CSAAVAGGPSIQETQYF. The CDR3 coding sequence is TGCAGTGCTGCTGTAGCGGGAGGGCCATCAATTCAAGAGACCCAGTACTTC.